This note documents a single T cell receptor (beta chain) sequence. This sample is part of a study of blood T cells in healthy people across ages. Alongside a J-beta primer mix, a sample-barcoded 5' primer served in a second PCR lasting roughly 6 to 11 cycles. Using its own MiXCR run on the 5' RACE reads, TCRdb lists one record per CDR3 protein. The repertoire holds hundreds of thousands of distinct CDR3 sequences, with just over 55% as singletons. Each donor supplied roughly 9.2 milliliters of peripheral blood. The origin of this receptor is a man aged 35 to 55 in good health. The sample was blood.

As DNA, the CDR3 is TGTGCCAGCAGTCCAGGAGACTGGGGTCTCGAGACCCAGTACTTC. The encoded protein is CASSPGDWGLETQYF. V usage is TRBV28 and J usage is TRBJ2-5; D is unresolved. This CDR3 region has 15 residues. Germline assignment: CDR1 MDHEN and CDR2 SYDVKM. With 5 bases removed from V and 5 bases from J, the gap between germline ends came to 18 bases.